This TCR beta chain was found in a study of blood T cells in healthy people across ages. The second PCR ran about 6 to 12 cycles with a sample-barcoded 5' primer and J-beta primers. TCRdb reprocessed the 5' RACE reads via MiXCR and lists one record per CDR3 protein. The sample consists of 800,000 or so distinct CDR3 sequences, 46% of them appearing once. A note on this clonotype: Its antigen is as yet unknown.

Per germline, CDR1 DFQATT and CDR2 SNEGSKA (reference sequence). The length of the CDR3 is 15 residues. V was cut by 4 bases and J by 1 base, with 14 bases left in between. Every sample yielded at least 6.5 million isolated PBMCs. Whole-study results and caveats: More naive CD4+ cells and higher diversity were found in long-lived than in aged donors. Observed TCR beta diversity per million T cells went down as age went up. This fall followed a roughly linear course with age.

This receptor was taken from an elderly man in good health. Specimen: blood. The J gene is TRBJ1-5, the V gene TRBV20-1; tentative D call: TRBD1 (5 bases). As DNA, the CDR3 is TGCAGTGCTAACGTGGAAGGGGCGAGCAATCAGCCCCAGCATTTT. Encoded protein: CSANVEGASNQPQHF.